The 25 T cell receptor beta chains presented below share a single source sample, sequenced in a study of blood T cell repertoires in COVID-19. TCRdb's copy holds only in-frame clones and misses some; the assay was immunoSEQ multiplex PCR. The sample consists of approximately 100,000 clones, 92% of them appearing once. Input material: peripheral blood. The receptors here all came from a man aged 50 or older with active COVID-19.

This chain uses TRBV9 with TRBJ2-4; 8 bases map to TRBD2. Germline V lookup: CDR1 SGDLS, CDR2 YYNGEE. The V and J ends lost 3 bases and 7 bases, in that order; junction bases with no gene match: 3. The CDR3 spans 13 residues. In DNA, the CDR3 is TGTGCCAGCAGCGATGGACTAGCTAACATTCAGTACTTC. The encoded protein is CASSDGLANIQYF.

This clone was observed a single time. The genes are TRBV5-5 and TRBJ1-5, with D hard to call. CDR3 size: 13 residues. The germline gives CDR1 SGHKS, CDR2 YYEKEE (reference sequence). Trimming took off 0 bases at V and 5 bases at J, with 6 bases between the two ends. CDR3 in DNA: TGTGCCAGCAGCTTGGCCTCTGATCAGCCCCAGCATTTT. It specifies CASSLASDQPQHF.

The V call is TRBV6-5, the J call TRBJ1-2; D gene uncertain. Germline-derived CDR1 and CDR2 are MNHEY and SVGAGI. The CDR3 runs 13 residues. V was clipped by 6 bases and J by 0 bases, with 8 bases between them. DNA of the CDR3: TGTGCCAGCAGCCGGTCCCCTAACTATGGCTACACCTTC. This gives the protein CASSRSPNYGYTF.

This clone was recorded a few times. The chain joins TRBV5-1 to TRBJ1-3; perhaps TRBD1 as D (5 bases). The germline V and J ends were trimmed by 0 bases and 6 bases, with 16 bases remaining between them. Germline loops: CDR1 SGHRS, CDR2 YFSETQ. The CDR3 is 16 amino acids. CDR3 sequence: CASSLDGGGNANTIYF. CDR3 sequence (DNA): TGCGCCAGCAGCTTGGACGGGGGAGGGAACGCAAACACCATATATTTT.

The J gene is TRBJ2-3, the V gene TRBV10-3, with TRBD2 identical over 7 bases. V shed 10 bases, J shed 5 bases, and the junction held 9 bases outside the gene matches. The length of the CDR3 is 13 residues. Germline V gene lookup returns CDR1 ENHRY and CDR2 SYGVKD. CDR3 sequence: CATAVREEDTQYF. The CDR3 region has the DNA TGTGCCACCGCGGTCCGGGAGGAAGATACGCAGTATTTT.

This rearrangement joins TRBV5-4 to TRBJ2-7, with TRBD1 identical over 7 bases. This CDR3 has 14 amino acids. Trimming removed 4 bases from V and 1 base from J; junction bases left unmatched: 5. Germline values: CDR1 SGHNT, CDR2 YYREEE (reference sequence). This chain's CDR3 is CASSPRQGSYEQYF. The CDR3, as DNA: TGTGCCAGCAGCCCGAGACAGGGATCCTACGAGCAGTACTTC.

CDR3 bases: TGTGCCAGCAGAAAGACTAGCCAGGGGGATACGCAGTATTTT. Amino acids: CASRKTSQGDTQYF. V gene TRBV5-4 combines with J gene TRBJ2-3; weak D call: TRBD2 (7 bases). CDR3 length: 14 amino acids. Germline assignment: CDR1 SGHNT and CDR2 YYREEE (reference sequence). V was pared by 5 bases and J by 6 bases, with 16 bases between.

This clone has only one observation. The CDR3 coding sequence is TGTGCCAGCTCACCCAGGAGGGATACCTACGAGCAGTACTTC. This gives the protein CASSPRRDTYEQYF. The V and J genes are TRBV18 and TRBJ2-7; perhaps TRBD2 as D (6 bases). With 3 bases removed from V and 2 bases from J, the gap between germline ends came to 11 bases. Per germline, CDR1 KGHSH and CDR2 LQKENI. The CDR3 loop spans 14 amino acids.

The CDR3 DNA reads TGTGCCAGCTCCCCAGCGGGGGGCGTAACTTACGAGCAGTACTTC. Its protein product is CASSPAGGVTYEQYF. V gene TRBV2 combines with J gene TRBJ2-7; TRBD2 matches at 9 bases. The CDR3 totals 15 residues. CDR1 SNHLY and CDR2 FYNNEI come from the germline V gene. V gave up 8 bases and J gave up 4 bases; unmatched junction bases: 12.

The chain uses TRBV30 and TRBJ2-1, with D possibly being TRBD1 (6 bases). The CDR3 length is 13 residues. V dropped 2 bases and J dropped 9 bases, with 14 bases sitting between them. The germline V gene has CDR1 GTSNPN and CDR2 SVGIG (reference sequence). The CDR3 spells CAWSYQGSGEQFF. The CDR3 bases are TGTGCCTGGAGTTATCAGGGGTCGGGTGAGCAGTTCTTC.

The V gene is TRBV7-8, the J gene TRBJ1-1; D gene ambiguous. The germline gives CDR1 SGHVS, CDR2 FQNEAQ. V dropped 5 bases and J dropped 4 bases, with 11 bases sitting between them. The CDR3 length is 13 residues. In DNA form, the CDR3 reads TGTGCCAGCAGCCTACACCCGGGCACTGAAGCTTTCTTT. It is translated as CASSLHPGTEAFF. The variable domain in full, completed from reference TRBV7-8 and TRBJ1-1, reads GAGVSQSPRYKVAKRGQDVALRCDPISGHVSLFWYQQALGQGPEFLTYFQNEAQLDKSGLPSDRFFAERPEGSVSTLKIQRTQQEDSAVYLCASSLHPGTEAFFGQGTRLTVV.

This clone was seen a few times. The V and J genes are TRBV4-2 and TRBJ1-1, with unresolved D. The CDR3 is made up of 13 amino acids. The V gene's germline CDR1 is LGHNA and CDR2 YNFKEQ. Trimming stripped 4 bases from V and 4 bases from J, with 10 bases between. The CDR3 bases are TGTGCCAGCAGCCGGACGGGGAGCACTGAAGCTTTCTTT. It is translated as CASSRTGSTEAFF.

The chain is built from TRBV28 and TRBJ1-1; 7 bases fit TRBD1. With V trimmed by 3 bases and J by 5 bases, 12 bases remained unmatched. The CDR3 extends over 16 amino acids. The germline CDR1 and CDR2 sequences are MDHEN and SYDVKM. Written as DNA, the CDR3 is TGTGCCAGCAGTTTGGGTTGGGGCAGGGGGGTAACTGAAGCTTTCTTT. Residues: CASSLGWGRGVTEAFF.

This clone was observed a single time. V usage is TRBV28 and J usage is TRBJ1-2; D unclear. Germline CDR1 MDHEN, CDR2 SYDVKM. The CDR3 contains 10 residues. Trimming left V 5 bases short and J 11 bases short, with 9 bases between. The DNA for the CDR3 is TGTGCCAGCAGTCAACAATATTACACCTTC. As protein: CASSQQYYTF.

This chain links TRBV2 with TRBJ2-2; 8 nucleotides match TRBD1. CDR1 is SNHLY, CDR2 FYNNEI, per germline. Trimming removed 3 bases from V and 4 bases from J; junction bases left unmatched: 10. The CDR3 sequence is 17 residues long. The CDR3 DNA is TGTGCCAGCAGTGATGCCCGGACAGGGTTCGGCACCGGGGAGCTGTTTTTT. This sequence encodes CASSDARTGFGTGELFF. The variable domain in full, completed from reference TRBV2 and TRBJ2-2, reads EPEVTQTPSHQVTQMGQEVILRCVPISNHLYFYWYRQILGQKVEFLVSFYNNEISEKSEIFDDQFSVERPDGSNFTLKIRSTKLEDSAMYFCASSDARTGFGTGELFFGEGSRLTVL.

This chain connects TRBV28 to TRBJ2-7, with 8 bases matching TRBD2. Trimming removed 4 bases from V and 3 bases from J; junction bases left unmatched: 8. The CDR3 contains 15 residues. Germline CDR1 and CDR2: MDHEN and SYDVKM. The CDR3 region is CASSSQGLGGYEQYF. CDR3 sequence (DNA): TGTGCCAGCAGTTCACAGGGACTAGGTGGCTACGAGCAGTACTTC.

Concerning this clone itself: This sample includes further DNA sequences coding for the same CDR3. CDR3 residues: CATSRGLSSYNEQFF. CDR3 nucleotides: TGTGCCACCAGCAGAGGGTTGAGCTCCTACAATGAGCAGTTCTTC. V and J are TRBV15 and TRBJ2-1, with D uncertain. CDR3 length equals 15 residues. Germline CDR1 is LNHNV and CDR2 is YYDKDF (reference sequence). V was shortened by 1 base and J by 0 bases, with 7 bases between the two germline ends.

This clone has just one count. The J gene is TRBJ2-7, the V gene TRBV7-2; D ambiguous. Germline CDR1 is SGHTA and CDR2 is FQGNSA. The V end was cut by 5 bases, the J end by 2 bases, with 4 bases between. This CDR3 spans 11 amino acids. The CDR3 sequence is CASSPAYEQYF. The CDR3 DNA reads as TGTGCCAGCAGCCCAGCCTACGAGCAGTACTTC.

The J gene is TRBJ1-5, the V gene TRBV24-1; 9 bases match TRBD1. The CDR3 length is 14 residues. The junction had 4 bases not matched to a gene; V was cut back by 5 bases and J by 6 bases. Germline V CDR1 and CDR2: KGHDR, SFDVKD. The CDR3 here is CATSATGGSQPQHF. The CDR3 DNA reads TGTGCCACCAGTGCCACAGGGGGCAGTCAGCCCCAGCATTTT.

CDR3 residues: CASSIRTGGALAGGKDNEQFF. CDR3 nucleotides: TGTGCCAGCAGTATCAGGACAGGGGGCGCTTTAGCGGGAGGTAAAGACAATGAGCAGTTCTTC. The chain links TRBV28 to TRBJ2-1; possible D gene TRBD1, 11 bases. The CDR3 is made up of 21 amino acids. V was pared by 5 bases and J by 5 bases, with 34 bases between. Germline V gene data show CDR1 as MDHEN and CDR2 as SYDVKM.

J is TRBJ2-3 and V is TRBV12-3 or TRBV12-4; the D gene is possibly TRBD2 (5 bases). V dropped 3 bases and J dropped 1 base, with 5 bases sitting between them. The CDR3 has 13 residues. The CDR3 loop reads CASSLRGTDTQYF. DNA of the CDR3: TGTGCCAGCAGTTTGAGGGGCACAGATACGCAGTATTTT.

The CDR3 sequence is CASRTALARETQYF. Here the CDR3 DNA reads TGTGCCAGCCGCACGGCCCTAGCCAGAGAGACCCAGTACTTC. This chain uses TRBV6-5 with TRBJ2-5; the D gene is possibly TRBD2 (5 bases). Trimming shortened V by 8 bases and J by 4 bases, and 17 bases separated the two germline ends. This CDR3 contains 14 residues. Germline CDR1 is MNHEY and CDR2 is SVGAGI.

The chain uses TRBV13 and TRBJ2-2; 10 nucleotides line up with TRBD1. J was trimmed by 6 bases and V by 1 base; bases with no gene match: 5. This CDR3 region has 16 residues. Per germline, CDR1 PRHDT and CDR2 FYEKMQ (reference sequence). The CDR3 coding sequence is TGTGCCAGCAGCTTAGCGGGACAGGGGAATCCCGGGGAGCTGTTTTTT. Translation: CASSLAGQGNPGELFF.

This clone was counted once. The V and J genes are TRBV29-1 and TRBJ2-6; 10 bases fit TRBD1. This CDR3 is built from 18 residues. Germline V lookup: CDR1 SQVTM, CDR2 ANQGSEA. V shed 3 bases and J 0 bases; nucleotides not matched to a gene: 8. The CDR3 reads CSVEDRGAITSGANVLTF. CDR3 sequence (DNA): TGCAGCGTTGAGGACAGGGGGGCCATAACCTCTGGGGCCAACGTCCTGACTTTC.

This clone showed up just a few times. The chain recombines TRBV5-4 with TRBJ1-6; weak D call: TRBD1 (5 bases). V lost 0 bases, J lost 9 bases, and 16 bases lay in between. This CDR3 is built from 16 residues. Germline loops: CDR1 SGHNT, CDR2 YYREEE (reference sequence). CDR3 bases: TGTGCCAGCAGCTTGGTGCCAGGGTCCGGTAGTTCACCCCTCCACTTT. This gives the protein CASSLVPGSGSSPLHF. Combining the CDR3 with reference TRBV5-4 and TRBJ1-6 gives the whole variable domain ETGVTQSPTHLIKTRGQQVTLRCSSQSGHNTVSWYQQALGQGPQFIFQYYREEENGRGNFPPRFSGLQFPNYSSELNVNALELDDSALYLCASSLVPGSGSSPLHFGNGTRLTVT.